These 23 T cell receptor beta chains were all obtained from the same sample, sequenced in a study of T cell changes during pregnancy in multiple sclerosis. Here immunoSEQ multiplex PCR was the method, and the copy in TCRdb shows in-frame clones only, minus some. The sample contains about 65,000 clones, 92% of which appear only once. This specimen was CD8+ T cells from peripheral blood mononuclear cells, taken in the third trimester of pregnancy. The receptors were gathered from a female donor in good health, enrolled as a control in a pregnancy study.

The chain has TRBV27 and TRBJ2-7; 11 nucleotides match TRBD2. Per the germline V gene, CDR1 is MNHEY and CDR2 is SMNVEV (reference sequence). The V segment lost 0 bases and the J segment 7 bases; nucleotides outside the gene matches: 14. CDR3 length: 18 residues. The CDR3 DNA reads TGTGCCAGCAGTTTATCGCTGATAGCGGGGGGGCCTGCTTGGGAGCAGTACTTC. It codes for CASSLSLIAGGPAWEQYF.

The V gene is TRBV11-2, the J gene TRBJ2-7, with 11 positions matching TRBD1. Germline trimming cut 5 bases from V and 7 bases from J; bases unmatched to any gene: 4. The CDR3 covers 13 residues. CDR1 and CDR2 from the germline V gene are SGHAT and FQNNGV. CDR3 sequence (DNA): TGTGCCAGCAGCGCCGGGACAGGGGGTGAGCAGTACTTC. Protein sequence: CASSAGTGGEQYF.

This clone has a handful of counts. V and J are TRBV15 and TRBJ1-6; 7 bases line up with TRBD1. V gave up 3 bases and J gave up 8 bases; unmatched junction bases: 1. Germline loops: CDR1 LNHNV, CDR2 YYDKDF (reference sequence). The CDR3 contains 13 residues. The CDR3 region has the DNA TGTGCCACCAGCAGTGACAGGGATTCACCCCTCCACTTT. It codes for CATSSDRDSPLHF.

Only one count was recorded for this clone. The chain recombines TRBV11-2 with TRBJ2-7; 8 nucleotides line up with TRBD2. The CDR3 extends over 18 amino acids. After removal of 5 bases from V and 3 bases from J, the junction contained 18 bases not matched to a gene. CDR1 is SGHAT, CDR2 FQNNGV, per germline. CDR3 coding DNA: TGTGCCAGCAGCCGAAACACAGCCGTATACAGCGGGGGCTACGAGCAGTACTTC. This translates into CASSRNTAVYSGGYEQYF.

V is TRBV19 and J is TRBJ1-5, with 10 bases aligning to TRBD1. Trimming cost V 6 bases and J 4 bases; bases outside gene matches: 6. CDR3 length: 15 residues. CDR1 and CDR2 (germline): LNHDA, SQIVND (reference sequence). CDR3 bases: TGTGCCAGTAGCCCAACGGGACAGGGGAATCAGCCCCAGCATTTT. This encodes CASSPTGQGNQPQHF.

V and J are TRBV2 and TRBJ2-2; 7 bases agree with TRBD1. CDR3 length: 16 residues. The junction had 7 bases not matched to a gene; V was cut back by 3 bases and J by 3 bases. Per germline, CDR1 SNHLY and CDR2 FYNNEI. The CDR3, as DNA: TGTGCCAGCAGTGATTCAGTTACAGGGGACACCGGGGAGCTGTTTTTT. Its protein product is CASSDSVTGDTGELFF.

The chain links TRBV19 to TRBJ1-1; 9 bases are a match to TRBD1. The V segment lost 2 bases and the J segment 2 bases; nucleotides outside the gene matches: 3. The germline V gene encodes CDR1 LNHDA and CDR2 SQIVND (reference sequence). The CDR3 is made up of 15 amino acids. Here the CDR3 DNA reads TGTGCCAGTAGTATAACAGGGGGCGGTAACACTGAAGCTTTCTTT. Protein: CASSITGGGNTEAFF.

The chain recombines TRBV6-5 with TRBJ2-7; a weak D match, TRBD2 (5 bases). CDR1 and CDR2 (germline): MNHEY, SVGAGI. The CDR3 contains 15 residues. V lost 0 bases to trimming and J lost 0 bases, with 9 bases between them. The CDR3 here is CASSYSLGDSYEQYF. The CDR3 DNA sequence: TGTGCCAGCAGTTACTCTTTGGGAGACTCCTACGAGCAGTACTTC.

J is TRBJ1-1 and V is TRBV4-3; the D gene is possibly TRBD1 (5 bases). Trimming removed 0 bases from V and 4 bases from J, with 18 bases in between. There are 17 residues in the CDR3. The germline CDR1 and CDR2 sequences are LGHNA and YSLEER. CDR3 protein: CASSQDVRGGFSTEAFF. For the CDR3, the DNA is TGCGCCAGCAGCCAAGATGTAAGGGGAGGGTTTTCCACTGAAGCTTTCTTT.

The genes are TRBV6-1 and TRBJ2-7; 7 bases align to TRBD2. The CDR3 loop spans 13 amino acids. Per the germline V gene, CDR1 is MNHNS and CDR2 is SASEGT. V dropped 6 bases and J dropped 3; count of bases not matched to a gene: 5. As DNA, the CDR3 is TGTGCCAGCAGCCCAGGACTAGTCTACGAGCAGTACTTC. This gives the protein CASSPGLVYEQYF.

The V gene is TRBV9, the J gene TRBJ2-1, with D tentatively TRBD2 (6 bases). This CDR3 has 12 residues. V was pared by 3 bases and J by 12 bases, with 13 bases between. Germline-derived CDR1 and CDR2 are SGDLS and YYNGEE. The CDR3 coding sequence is TGTGCCAGCAGCGCCGGGGGAAGGTGGCAGTTCTTC. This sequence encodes CASSAGGRWQFF.

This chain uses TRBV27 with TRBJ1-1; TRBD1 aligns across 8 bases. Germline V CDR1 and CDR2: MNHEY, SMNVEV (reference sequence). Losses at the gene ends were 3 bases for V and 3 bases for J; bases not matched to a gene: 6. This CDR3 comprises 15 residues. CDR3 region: CASSLMTGADTEAFF. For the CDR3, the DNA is TGTGCCAGCAGTTTGATGACAGGGGCGGACACTGAAGCTTTCTTT.

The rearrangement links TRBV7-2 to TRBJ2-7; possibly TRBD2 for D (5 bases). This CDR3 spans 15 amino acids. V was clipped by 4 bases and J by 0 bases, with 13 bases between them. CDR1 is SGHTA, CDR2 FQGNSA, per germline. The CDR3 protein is CASSWSDGNSYEQYF. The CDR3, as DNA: TGTGCCAGCAGCTGGTCCGACGGGAACTCCTACGAGCAGTACTTC.

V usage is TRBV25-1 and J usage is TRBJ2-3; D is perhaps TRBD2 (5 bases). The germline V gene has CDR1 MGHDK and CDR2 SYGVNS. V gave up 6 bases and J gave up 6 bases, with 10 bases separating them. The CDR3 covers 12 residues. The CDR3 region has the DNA TGTGCCAGCAGAGACTACCCCGATACGCAGTATTTT. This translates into CASRDYPDTQYF. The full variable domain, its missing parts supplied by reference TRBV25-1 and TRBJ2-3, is EADIYQTPRYLVIGTGKKITLECSQTMGHDKMYWYQQDPGMELHLIHYSYGVNSTEKGDLSSESTVSRIRTEHFPLTLESARPSHTSQYLCASRDYPDTQYFGPGTRLTVL.

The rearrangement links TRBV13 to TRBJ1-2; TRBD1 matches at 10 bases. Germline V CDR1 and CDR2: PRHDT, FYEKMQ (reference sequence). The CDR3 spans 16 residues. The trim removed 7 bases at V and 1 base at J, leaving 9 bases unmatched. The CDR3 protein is CASTPARDRGNYGYTF. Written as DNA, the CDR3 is TGTGCCAGCACCCCGGCCCGGGACAGGGGTAACTATGGCTACACCTTC. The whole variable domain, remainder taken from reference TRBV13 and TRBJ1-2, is AAGVIQSPRHLIKEKRETATLKCYPIPRHDTVYWYQQGPGQDPQFLISFYEKMQSDKGSIPDRFSAQQFSDYHSELNMSSLELGDSALYFCASTPARDRGNYGYTFGSGTRLTVV.

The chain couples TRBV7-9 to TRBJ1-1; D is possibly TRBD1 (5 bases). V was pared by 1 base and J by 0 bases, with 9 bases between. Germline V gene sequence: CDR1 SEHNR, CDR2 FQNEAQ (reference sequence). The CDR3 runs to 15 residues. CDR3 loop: CASSLDTGLNTEAFF. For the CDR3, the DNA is TGTGCCAGCAGCTTAGATACAGGATTGAACACTGAAGCTTTCTTT.

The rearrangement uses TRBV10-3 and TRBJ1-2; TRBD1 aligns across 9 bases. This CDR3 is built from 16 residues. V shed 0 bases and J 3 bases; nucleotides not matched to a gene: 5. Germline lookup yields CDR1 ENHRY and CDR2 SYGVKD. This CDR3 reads CAISESGTGGDYGYTF. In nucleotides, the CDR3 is TGTGCCATCAGTGAGTCAGGTACAGGGGGCGACTATGGCTACACCTTC.

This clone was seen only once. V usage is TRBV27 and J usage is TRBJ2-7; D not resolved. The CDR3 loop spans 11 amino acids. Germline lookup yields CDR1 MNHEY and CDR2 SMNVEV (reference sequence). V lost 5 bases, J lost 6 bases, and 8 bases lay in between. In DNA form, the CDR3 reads TGTGCCAGCAGTCAAGCTGGCGAGCAGTACTTC. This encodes CASSQAGEQYF.

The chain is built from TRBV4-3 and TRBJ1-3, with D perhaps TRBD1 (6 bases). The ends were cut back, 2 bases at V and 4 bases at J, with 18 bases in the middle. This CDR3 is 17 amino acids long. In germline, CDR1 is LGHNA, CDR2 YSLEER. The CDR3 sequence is CASSQSDHRVSGNTIYF. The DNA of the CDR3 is TGCGCCAGCAGCCAAAGCGATCACAGGGTGTCAGGAAACACCATATATTTT.

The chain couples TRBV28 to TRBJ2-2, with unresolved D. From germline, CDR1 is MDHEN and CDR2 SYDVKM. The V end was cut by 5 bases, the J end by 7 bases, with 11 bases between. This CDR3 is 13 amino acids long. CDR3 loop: CASSLAVIGELFF. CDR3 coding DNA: TGTGCCAGCAGTCTTGCGGTTATCGGGGAGCTGTTTTTT.

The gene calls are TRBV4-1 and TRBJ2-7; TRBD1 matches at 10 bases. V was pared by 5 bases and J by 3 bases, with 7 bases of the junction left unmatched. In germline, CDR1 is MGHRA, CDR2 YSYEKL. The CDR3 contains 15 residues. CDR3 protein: CASSYRDRGGYEQYF. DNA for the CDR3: TGCGCCAGCAGCTACCGGGACAGGGGAGGCTACGAGCAGTACTTC.

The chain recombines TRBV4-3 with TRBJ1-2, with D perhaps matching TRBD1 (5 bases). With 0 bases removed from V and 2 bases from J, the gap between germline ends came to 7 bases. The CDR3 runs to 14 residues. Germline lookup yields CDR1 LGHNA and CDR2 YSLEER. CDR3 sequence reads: CASSQDKGNYGYTF. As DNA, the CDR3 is TGCGCCAGCAGCCAAGATAAGGGGAACTATGGCTACACCTTC.

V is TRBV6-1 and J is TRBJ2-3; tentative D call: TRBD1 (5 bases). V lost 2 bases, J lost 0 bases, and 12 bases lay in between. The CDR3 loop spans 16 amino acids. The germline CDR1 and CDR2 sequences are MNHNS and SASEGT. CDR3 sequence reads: CASSETGYSSTDTQYF. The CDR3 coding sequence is TGTGCCAGCAGTGAAACAGGCTACTCTAGCACAGATACGCAGTATTTT.